This section outlines one T cell receptor beta chain sequence together with its context. What it binds is not known. Unique-molecular-identifier-tagged TCR beta cDNA libraries were used. Starting from about 0.94 to 9.7 million T cells, the study yielded about 540,000 cDNA molecules. One entry per CDR3 protein, called by TCRdb with MiXCR from the PCR reads. Counted here are 650,000 to 850,000 distinct CDR3 sequences, about 53% occurring once; the ten biggest clones make up 4% to 5.5%. The sample belongs to a study of post-analysis software for immune sequencing data. Turning to the study itself: Patients with relapsing-remitting, secondary progressive and progressive-relapsing multiple sclerosis courses were all represented. Broader study findings: Compared with controls, patients showed significantly lower normalized Chao1 diversity. Five or six TRBV segments, TRBV5-6, TRBV5-1 and TRBV20-1 among them, were found more frequent in patients than controls.

V lost 2 bases and J lost 1, with 9 bases in between. Germline lookup yields CDR1 SGHRS and CDR2 YFSETQ. The length of the CDR3 is 14 residues. The clonotype was recovered from a girl between 10 and 17 years old with multiple sclerosis. Sequenced sample: blood. V usage is TRBV5-1 and J usage is TRBJ1-1; tentative D call: TRBD1 (5 bases). As DNA, the CDR3 is TGCGCCAGCAGCTTTCACGGACAGAACACTGAAGCTTTCTTT. Its protein product is CASSFHGQNTEAFF.